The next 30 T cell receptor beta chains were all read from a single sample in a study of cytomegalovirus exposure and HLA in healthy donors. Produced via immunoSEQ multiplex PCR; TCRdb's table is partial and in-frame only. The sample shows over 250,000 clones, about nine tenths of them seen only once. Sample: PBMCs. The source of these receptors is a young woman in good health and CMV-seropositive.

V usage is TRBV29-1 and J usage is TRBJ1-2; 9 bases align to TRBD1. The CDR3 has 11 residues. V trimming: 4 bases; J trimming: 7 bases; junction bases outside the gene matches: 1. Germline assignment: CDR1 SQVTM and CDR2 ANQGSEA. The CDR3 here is CSVGTGVGYTF. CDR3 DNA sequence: TGCAGCGTTGGGACAGGGGTTGGCTACACCTTC.

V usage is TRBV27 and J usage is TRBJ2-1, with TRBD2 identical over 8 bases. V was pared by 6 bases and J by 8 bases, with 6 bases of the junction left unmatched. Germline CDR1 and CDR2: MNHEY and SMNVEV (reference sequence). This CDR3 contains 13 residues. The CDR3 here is CASRLSGSDEQFF. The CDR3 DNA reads TGTGCCAGCAGACTGAGCGGGAGTGATGAGCAGTTCTTC.

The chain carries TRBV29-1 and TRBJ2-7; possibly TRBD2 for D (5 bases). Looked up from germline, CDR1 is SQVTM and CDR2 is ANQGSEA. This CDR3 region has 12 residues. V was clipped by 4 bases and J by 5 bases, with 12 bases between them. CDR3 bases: TGCAGCGTTGCCGGGGTTAAGAACGAGCAGTACTTC. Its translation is CSVAGVKNEQYF.

The CDR3 bases are TGTGCCAGCAGTTACGGGGGTGAGGGGTATAATTCACCCCTCCACTTT. This codes for CASSYGGEGYNSPLHF. V usage is TRBV6-5 and J usage is TRBJ1-6, with a weak D call TRBD1 (5 bases). V was pared by 2 bases and J by 4 bases, with 12 bases between. Germline CDR1 is MNHEY and CDR2 is SVGAGI. The CDR3 spans 16 residues.

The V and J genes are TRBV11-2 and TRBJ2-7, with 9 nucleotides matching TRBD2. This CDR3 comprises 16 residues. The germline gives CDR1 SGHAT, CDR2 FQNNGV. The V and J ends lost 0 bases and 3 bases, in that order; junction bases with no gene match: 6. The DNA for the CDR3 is TGTGCCAGCAGCTTAGATACGGGACTAGCTCGCTACGAGCAGTACTTC. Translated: CASSLDTGLARYEQYF.

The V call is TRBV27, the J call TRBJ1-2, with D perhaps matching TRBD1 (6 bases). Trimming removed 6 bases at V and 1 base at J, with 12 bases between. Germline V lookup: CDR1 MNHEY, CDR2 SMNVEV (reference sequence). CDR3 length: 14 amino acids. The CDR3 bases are TGTGCCAGCAGGGCGCGGGGGCTTAACTATGGCTACACCTTC. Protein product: CASRARGLNYGYTF.

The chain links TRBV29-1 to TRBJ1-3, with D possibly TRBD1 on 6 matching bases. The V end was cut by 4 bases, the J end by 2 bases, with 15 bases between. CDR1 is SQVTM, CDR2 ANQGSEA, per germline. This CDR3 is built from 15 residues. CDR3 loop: CSVGGGREAGNTIYF. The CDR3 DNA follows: TGCAGCGTTGGCGGGGGGCGTGAAGCTGGAAACACCATATATTTT.

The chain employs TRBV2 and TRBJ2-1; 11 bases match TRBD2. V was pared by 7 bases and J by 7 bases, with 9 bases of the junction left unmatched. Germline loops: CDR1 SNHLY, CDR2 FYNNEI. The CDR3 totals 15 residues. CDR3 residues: CASTVAGGPGNEQFF. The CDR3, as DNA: TGTGCCAGCACGGTAGCGGGAGGGCCGGGGAATGAGCAGTTCTTC.

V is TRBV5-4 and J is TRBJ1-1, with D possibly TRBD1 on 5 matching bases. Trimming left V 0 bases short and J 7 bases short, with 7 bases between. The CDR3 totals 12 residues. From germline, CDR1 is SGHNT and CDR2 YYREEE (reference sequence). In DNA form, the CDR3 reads TGTGCCAGCAGCTTGGTTCAGGGTGAAGCTTTCTTT. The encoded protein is CASSLVQGEAFF.

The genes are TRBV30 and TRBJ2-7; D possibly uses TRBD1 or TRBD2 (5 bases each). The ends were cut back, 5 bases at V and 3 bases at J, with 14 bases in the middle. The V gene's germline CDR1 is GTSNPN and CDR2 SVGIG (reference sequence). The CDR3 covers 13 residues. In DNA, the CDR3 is TGTGCCTGGGGAACGGGGCATAACTACGAGCAGTACTTC. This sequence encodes CAWGTGHNYEQYF.

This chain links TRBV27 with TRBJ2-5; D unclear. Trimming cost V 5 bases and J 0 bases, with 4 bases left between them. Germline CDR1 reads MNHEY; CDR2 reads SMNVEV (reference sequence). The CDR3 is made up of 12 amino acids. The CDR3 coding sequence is TGTGCCAGCAGTCCGAACCAAGAGACCCAGTACTTC. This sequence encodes CASSPNQETQYF.

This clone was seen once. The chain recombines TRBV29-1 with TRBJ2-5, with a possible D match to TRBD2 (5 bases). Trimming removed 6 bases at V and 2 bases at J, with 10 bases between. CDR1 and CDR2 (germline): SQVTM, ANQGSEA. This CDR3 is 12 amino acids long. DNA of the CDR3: TGCAGCGTAGATACTAGACAAGAGACCCAGTACTTC. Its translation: CSVDTRQETQYF.

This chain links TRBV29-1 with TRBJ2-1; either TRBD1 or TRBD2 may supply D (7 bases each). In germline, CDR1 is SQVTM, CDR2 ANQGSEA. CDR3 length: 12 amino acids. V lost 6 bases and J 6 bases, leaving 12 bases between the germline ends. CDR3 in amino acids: CSVGGTVNEQFF. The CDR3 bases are TGCAGCGTGGGGGGGACAGTCAATGAGCAGTTCTTC.

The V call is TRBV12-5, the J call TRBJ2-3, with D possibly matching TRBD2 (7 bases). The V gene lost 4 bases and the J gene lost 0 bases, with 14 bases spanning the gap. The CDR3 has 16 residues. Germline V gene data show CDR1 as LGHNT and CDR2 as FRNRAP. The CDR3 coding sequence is TGTGCTAGTGGTTGGGGCGGGGGCCCCAGCACAGATACGCAGTATTTT. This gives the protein CASGWGGGPSTDTQYF.

The CDR3 protein is CASSLEAGSPGELFF. CDR3 sequence (DNA): TGTGCCAGCAGTTTAGAAGCAGGGTCGCCCGGGGAGCTGTTTTTT. V is TRBV27 and J is TRBJ2-2; the D gene is possibly TRBD1 (5 bases). Trimming shortened V by 2 bases and J by 6 bases, and 13 bases separated the two germline ends. The CDR3 contains 15 residues. The germline V gene encodes CDR1 MNHEY and CDR2 SMNVEV (reference sequence).

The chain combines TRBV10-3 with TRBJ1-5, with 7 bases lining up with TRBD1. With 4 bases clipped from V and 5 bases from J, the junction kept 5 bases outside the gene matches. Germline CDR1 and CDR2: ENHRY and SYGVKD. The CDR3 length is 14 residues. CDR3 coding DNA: TGTGCCATCAGTGGACAGGGTTCCGATCAGCCCCAGCATTTT. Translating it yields CAISGQGSDQPQHF.

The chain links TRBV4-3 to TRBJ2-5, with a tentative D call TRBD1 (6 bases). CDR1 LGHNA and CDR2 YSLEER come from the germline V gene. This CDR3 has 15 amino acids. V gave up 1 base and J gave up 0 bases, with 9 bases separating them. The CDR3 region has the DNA TGCGCCAGCAGCCAAGGGACAGCAGACCAAGAGACCCAGTACTTC. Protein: CASSQGTADQETQYF.

DNA of the CDR3: TGTGCCAGCAGCCAGATTGGACGCCCGCAAGAGACCCAGTACTTC. Amino acids: CASSQIGRPQETQYF. This sequence joins TRBV14 and TRBJ2-5; D not resolved. This CDR3 is 15 amino acids long. Germline lookup yields CDR1 SGHDN and CDR2 FVKESK. Trimming removed 3 bases at V and 2 bases at J, with 13 bases between.

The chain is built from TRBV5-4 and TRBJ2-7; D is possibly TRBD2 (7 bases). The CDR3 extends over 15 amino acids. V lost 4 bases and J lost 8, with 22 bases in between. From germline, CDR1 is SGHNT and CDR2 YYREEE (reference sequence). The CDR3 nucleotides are TGTGCCAGCAGCGGTGTGGGAGTAGGGGGGGGACAGCAGTACTTC. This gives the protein CASSGVGVGGGQQYF.

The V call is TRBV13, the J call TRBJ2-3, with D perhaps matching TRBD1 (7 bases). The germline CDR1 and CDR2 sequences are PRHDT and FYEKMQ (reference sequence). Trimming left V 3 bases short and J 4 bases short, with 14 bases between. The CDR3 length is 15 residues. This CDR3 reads CASSFMSRGADTQYF. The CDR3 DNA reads TGTGCCAGCAGCTTCATGAGCAGGGGGGCAGATACGCAGTATTTT.

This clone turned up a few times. Written as DNA, the CDR3 is TGCGCCAGCAGCCAAGTATCTAGCGGGAGCCCCCCAGATACGCAGTATTTT. Its protein is CASSQVSSGSPPDTQYF. This chain uses TRBV4-3 with TRBJ2-3, with 10 bases that match TRBD2. Germline V gene data show CDR1 as LGHNA and CDR2 as YSLEER. The CDR3 totals 17 residues. With 1 base clipped from V and 4 bases from J, the junction kept 8 bases outside the gene matches.

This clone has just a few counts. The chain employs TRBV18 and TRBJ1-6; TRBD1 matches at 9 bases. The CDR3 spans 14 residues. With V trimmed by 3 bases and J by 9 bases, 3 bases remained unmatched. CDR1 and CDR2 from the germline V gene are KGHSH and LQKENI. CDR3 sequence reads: CASSPRDRASPLHF. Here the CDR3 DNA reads TGTGCCAGCTCACCCCGGGACAGGGCTTCACCCCTCCACTTT.

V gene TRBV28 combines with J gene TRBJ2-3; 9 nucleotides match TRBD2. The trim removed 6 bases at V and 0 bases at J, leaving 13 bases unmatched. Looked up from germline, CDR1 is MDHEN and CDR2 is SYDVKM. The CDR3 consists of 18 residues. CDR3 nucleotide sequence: TGTGCCAGCAGGGGTAGGGCGGGAGGGCCACGAAGCACAGATACGCAGTATTTT. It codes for CASRGRAGGPRSTDTQYF. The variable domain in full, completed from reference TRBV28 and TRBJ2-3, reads DVKVTQSSRYLVKRTGEKVFLECVQDMDHENMFWYRQDPGLGLRLIYFSYDVKMKEKGDIPEGYSVSREKKERFSLILESASTNQTSMYLCASRGRAGGPRSTDTQYFGPGTRLTVL.

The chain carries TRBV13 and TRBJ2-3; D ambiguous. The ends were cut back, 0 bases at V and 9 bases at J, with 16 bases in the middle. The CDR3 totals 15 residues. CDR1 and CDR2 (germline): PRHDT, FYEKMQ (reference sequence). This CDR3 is CASSLGRLDGPTQYF. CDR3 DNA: TGTGCCAGCAGCTTAGGCCGTCTGGACGGACCAACGCAGTATTTT.

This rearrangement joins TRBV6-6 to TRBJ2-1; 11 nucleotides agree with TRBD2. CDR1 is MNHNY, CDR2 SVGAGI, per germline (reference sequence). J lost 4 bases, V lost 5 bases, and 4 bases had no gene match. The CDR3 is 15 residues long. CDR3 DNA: TGTGCCAGCAGTCAACTAGCGGGGGAGTACAATGAGCAGTTCTTC. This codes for CASSQLAGEYNEQFF.

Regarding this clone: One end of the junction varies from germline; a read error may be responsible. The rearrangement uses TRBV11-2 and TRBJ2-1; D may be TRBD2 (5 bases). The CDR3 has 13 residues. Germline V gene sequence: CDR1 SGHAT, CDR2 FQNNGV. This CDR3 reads CASSLDRGRPPIF. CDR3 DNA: TGTGCCAGCAGCTTAGATCGGGGTCGACCCCCCATCTTC.

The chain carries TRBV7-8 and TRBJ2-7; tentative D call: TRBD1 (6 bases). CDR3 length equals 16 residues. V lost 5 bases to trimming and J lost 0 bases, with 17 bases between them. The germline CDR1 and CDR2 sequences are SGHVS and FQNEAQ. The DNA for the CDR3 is TGTGCCAGCAGCCTGGCCCCTAAACAGGGCTCCTACGAGCAGTACTTC. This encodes CASSLAPKQGSYEQYF.

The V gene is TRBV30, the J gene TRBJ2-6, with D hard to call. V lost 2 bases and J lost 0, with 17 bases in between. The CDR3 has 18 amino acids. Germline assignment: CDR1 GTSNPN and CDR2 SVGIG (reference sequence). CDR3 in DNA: TGTGCCTGGAGTAAGTTGGGGTGGGCTGACTCTGGGGCCAACGTCCTGACTTTC. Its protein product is CAWSKLGWADSGANVLTF. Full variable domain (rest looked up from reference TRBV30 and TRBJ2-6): SQTIHQWPATLVQPVGSPLSLECTVEGTSNPNLYWYRQAAGRGLQLLFYSVGIGQISSEVPQNLSASRPQDRQFILSSKKLLLSDSGFYLCAWSKLGWADSGANVLTFGAGSRLTVL.

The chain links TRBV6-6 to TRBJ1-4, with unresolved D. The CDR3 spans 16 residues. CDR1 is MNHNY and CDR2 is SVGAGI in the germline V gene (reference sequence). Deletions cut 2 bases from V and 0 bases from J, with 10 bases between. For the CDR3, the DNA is TGTGCCAGCAGTTACCTGGGTGGAGCAACTAATGAAAAACTGTTTTTT. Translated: CASSYLGGATNEKLFF.

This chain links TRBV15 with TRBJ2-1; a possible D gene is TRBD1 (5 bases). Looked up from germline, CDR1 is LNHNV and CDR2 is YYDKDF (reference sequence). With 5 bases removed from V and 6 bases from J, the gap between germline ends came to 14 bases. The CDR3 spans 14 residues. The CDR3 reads CATSVSWGFNEQFF. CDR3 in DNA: TGTGCCACCAGCGTCAGTTGGGGCTTCAATGAGCAGTTCTTC.